The 26 T cell receptor beta chains below all came from one sample that was sequenced in a study of tissue T cells after allogeneic stem cell transplantation. Profiled with immunoSEQ multiplex PCR; TCRdb holds only in-frame clones, not every one. Found here are 9,500 to 15,000 clones, around two thirds of them singletons; the top ten hold around 15%. This specimen consisted of tissue from the right colon, obtained at autopsy. These receptors were collected from a woman aged 18-55 years with breast cancer.

The chain has TRBV30 and TRBJ2-1, with TRBD1 matching 7 bases. The V and J ends lost 2 bases and 4 bases, in that order; junction bases with no gene match: 5. Germline V gives CDR1 GTSNPN, CDR2 SVGIG (reference sequence). This CDR3 spans 14 amino acids. The CDR3 nucleotides are TGTGCCTGGAGTACGGGACAGTCGTACAATGAGCAGTTCTTC. Protein product: CAWSTGQSYNEQFF. Full variable domain (missing parts from reference TRBV30 and TRBJ2-1): SQTIHQWPATLVQPVGSPLSLECTVEGTSNPNLYWYRQAAGRGLQLLFYSVGIGQISSEVPQNLSASRPQDRQFILSSKKLLLSDSGFYLCAWSTGQSYNEQFFGPGTRLTVL.

The chain employs TRBV19 and TRBJ1-5; D unclear. CDR3 length: 12 amino acids. Germline CDR1 reads LNHDA; CDR2 reads SQIVND (reference sequence). V shed 0 bases and J shed 7 bases, with 4 bases lying between them. The CDR3 reads CASSIEGQPQHF. In DNA form, the CDR3 reads TGTGCCAGTAGTATAGAGGGCCAGCCCCAGCATTTT.

The chain carries TRBV4-1 and TRBJ1-5, with 9 bases identical to TRBD1. The CDR3 sequence is 15 residues long. CDR1 MGHRA and CDR2 YSYEKL come from the germline V gene. J lost 7 bases, V lost 4 bases, and 8 bases had no gene match. The CDR3 DNA is TGCGCCAGCAGCCCCTCGGGACAGGGAAGACAGCCCCAGCATTTT. It is translated as CASSPSGQGRQPQHF.

This clone turned up a few times. The V gene is TRBV10-3, the J gene TRBJ1-5; D may be TRBD1 (5 bases). Germline loops: CDR1 ENHRY, CDR2 SYGVKD. V was clipped by 3 bases and J by 11 bases, with 17 bases between them. The CDR3 has 14 amino acids. The CDR3 coding sequence is TGTGCCATCAGTGACGGGACGGAGGACTCGGCCCAGCATTTT. Its protein is CAISDGTEDSAQHF.

This sequence joins TRBV7-2 and TRBJ2-5; 7 bases map to TRBD1. The germline gives CDR1 SGHTA, CDR2 FQGNSA. The CDR3 covers 15 residues. V trimming: 6 bases; J trimming: 0 bases; junction bases outside the gene matches: 7. As DNA, the CDR3 is TGTGCCAGCAGGGCCGGGACAGCCAACCAAGAGACCCAGTACTTC. Its protein product is CASRAGTANQETQYF. The variable domain in full, completed from reference TRBV7-2 and TRBJ2-5, reads GAGVSQSPSNKVTEKGKDVELRCDPISGHTALYWYRQSLGQGLEFLIYFQGNSAPDKSGLPSDRFSAERTGGSVSTLTIQRTQQEDSAVYLCASRAGTANQETQYFGPGTRLLVL.

The rearrangement uses TRBV4-1 and TRBJ2-1, with 15 positions matching TRBD2. With 5 bases clipped from V and 7 bases from J, the junction kept 12 bases outside the gene matches. The CDR3 covers 18 residues. Germline V lookup: CDR1 MGHRA, CDR2 YSYEKL. As DNA, the CDR3 is TGCGCCAGCAGCACCCGGACTAGCGGGGGGGGCCTTTGGAATGAGCAGTTCTTC. Protein: CASSTRTSGGGLWNEQFF.

This rearrangement joins TRBV15 to TRBJ2-7; 11 bases match TRBD1. Trimming at V came to 3 bases and at J to 3 bases, leaving 1 base not matched to a gene. This CDR3 is 14 amino acids long. CDR1 and CDR2 (germline): LNHNV, YYDKDF (reference sequence). This CDR3 reads CATSRGQGGYEQYF. In DNA, the CDR3 is TGTGCCACCAGCAGGGGACAGGGGGGCTACGAGCAGTACTTC.

This chain joins TRBV5-4 and TRBJ2-1; D gene unclear. V was clipped by 3 bases and J by 5 bases, with 27 bases between them. CDR3 length: 19 amino acids. In germline, CDR1 is SGHNT, CDR2 YYREEE (reference sequence). CDR3 sequence: CASSSPVGERASNNNEQFF. The CDR3 coding sequence is TGTGCCAGCAGCTCCCCGGTAGGTGAAAGGGCAAGCAACAACAATGAGCAGTTCTTC. The full variable domain, completed using reference TRBV5-4 and TRBJ2-1, is ETGVTQSPTHLIKTRGQQVTLRCSSQSGHNTVSWYQQALGQGPQFIFQYYREEENGRGNFPPRFSGLQFPNYSSELNVNALELDDSALYLCASSSPVGERASNNNEQFFGPGTRLTVL.

CDR3 residues: CASSPAQGSAFF. CDR3 coding DNA: TGTGCCAGCAGCCCAGCCCAGGGGTCGGCTTTCTTT. This chain uses TRBV7-2 with TRBJ1-1; TRBD1 might be the D (6 bases). The V and J ends lost 5 bases and 11 bases respectively, with 15 bases between them. The CDR3 runs 12 residues. The germline V gene encodes CDR1 SGHTA and CDR2 FQGNSA.

The gene calls are TRBV29-1 and TRBJ1-1; D unclear. Germline loops: CDR1 SQVTM, CDR2 ANQGSEA. This CDR3 region has 13 residues. V lost 3 bases to trimming and J lost 4 bases, with 12 bases between them. Here the CDR3 reads CSVDFGSGTEAFF. The CDR3, as DNA: TGCAGCGTTGATTTCGGTTCGGGCACTGAAGCTTTCTTT.

The V call is TRBV12-3 or TRBV12-4, the J call TRBJ1-2; D is uncertain. The CDR3 has 13 amino acids. With 3 bases removed from V and 2 bases from J, the gap between germline ends came to 7 bases. The CDR3 DNA sequence: TGTGCCAGCAGTTTGGGCGGGAACTATGGCTACACCTTC. This gives the protein CASSLGGNYGYTF.

CDR3 coding DNA: TGTGCCAGCTCCCGAGATCCCGCCGGGGAGCTGTTTTTT. Translating gives CASSRDPAGELFF. The V call is TRBV18, the J call TRBJ2-2; no clear D. Germline CDR1 reads KGHSH; CDR2 reads LQKENI. The CDR3 is 13 amino acids. With 6 bases removed from V and 6 bases from J, the gap between germline ends came to 11 bases.

This chain connects TRBV18 to TRBJ1-1; 10 bases fit TRBD1. The junction had 8 bases not matched to a gene; V was cut back by 4 bases and J by 3 bases. The CDR3 loop spans 16 amino acids. The germline gives CDR1 KGHSH, CDR2 LQKENI. The CDR3 loop reads CASSRQGAGRDTEAFF. In nucleotides, the CDR3 is TGTGCCAGCTCACGACAGGGGGCCGGGCGGGACACTGAAGCTTTCTTT.

The V gene is TRBV5-6, the J gene TRBJ2-4; 8 nucleotides agree with TRBD2. Unmatched junction bases numbered 3, after V lost 4 bases and J lost 6 bases. The CDR3 has 13 residues. Germline V lookup: CDR1 SGHDT, CDR2 YYEEEE. DNA for the CDR3: TGTGCCAGCAGCGGACTAGCTGGAAACATTCAGTACTTC. Protein product: CASSGLAGNIQYF.

The count of this clone is one. The J gene is TRBJ1-1, the V gene TRBV19; D is ambiguous. The CDR3 is 14 amino acids. With 7 bases removed from V and 5 bases from J, the gap between germline ends came to 17 bases. Germline values: CDR1 LNHDA, CDR2 SQIVND (reference sequence). The CDR3 nucleotides read TGTGCCAGTATGCGCCAACTCCAATCGACTGAAGCTTTCTTT. Translated, it gives CASMRQLQSTEAFF.

The chain combines TRBV27 with TRBJ1-1; D gene uncertain. Between the trimmed V and J ends, which lost 1 base and 2 bases, there was a span of 20 bases. Germline V gives CDR1 MNHEY, CDR2 SMNVEV (reference sequence). The CDR3 runs 18 residues. The CDR3, as DNA: TGTGCCAGCAGTTTATTCGGGTCTGCATTTCGGCTAAACACTGAAGCTTTCTTT. Its translation: CASSLFGSAFRLNTEAFF.

Comment on this clone: The sample carries other DNA sequences with the same CDR3. The V gene is TRBV27, the J gene TRBJ2-3; 12 bases match TRBD2. V gave up 5 bases and J gave up 7 bases; unmatched junction bases: 4. The length of the CDR3 is 14 residues. Germline V gene data show CDR1 as MNHEY and CDR2 as SMNVEV (reference sequence). The CDR3 is CASSLAGGPYTQYF. CDR3 nucleotide sequence: TGTGCCAGCAGTCTAGCGGGAGGGCCGTATACGCAGTATTTT.

This clone was recorded a few times. The V call is TRBV3-1 (or the pseudogene TRBV3-2), the J call TRBJ1-5; unclear D gene. The CDR3 covers 13 residues. Between the trimmed V and J ends, which lost 2 bases and 5 bases, there was a span of 7 bases. Germline V gene data show CDR1 as LGHDT and CDR2 as YNNKEL (reference sequence). CDR3 in amino acids: CASSQFGDQPQHF. The CDR3 nucleotides read TGTGCCAGCAGCCAATTCGGCGATCAGCCCCAGCATTTT.

The V and J genes are TRBV30 and TRBJ2-5; possibly TRBD2 for D (6 bases). The V gene lost 8 bases and the J gene lost 5 bases, with 15 bases spanning the gap. The CDR3 length is 12 residues. CDR1 and CDR2 from the germline V gene are GTSNPN and SVGIG (reference sequence). In DNA form, the CDR3 reads TGTGCCGGGACTCCAGGGAGCGAGACCCAGTACTTC. Translation gives CAGTPGSETQYF.

This chain links TRBV4-1 with TRBJ1-2; no reliable D call. Germline values: CDR1 MGHRA, CDR2 YSYEKL. The CDR3 is 15 residues long. The V gene lost 4 bases and the J gene lost 3 bases, with 15 bases spanning the gap. This CDR3 reads CASSPLMRADYGYTF. For the CDR3, the DNA is TGCGCCAGCAGCCCTCTTATGAGGGCCGACTATGGCTACACCTTC.

As concerns this clone: A read error may be the cause here, since a much bigger clone is one base away. CDR3 loop: CASSPGTSGGREQFF. Written as DNA, the CDR3 is TGTGCCAGCAGCCCCGGGACTAGCGGGGGGAGGGAGCAGTTCTTC. The rearrangement uses TRBV3-1 (or the pseudogene TRBV3-2) and TRBJ2-1, with 15 bases that match TRBD2. CDR1 LGHDT and CDR2 YNNKEL come from the germline V gene (reference sequence). The CDR3 has 15 residues. V shed 4 bases, J shed 10 bases, and the junction held 5 bases outside the gene matches.

The chain has TRBV29-1 and TRBJ2-4; TRBD2 matches at 8 bases. Germline values: CDR1 SQVTM, CDR2 ANQGSEA. The CDR3 is made up of 13 amino acids. The trim removed 7 bases at V and 9 bases at J, leaving 11 bases unmatched. The CDR3 DNA reads as TGCAGCGCCCAACGGGGGGGCCGAGGCATTCAGTACTTC. It translates to CSAQRGGRGIQYF.

This chain uses TRBV27 with TRBJ1-5; D is uncertain. The CDR3 contains 13 residues. Looked up from germline, CDR1 is MNHEY and CDR2 is SMNVEV (reference sequence). Trimming removed 6 bases at V and 4 bases at J, with 10 bases between. In DNA form, the CDR3 reads TGTGCCAGCAGCGGCCAGAGGAATCAGCCCCAGCATTTT. Translation gives CASSGQRNQPQHF.

The V call is TRBV5-8, the J call TRBJ2-5; D is undetermined. The CDR3 has 13 residues. Trimming pared 1 base from V and 0 bases from J, leaving 4 bases between. Germline V CDR1 and CDR2: SGHTS, YDEGEE. The CDR3: CASSLRNQETQYF. The DNA for the CDR3 is TGTGCCAGCAGCTTGAGGAACCAAGAGACCCAGTACTTC.

V and J are TRBV28 and TRBJ2-3; 9 bases fit TRBD1. Unmatched junction bases numbered 4, after V lost 3 bases and J lost 3 bases. The CDR3 contains 15 residues. The germline CDR1 and CDR2 sequences are MDHEN and SYDVKM. The CDR3 protein is CASSFETGGTDTQYF. The CDR3 DNA is TGTGCCAGCAGTTTTGAGACAGGGGGAACAGATACGCAGTATTTT.

This rearrangement joins TRBV19 to TRBJ1-4; possible D gene TRBD1, 6 bases. Germline CDR1 and CDR2: LNHDA and SQIVND (reference sequence). The germline V and J ends were trimmed by 4 bases and 2 bases, with 11 bases remaining between them. CDR3 length: 15 amino acids. Here the CDR3 reads CASSRQARTNEKLFF. Written as DNA, the CDR3 is TGTGCCAGTAGTAGACAGGCGCGGACTAATGAAAAACTGTTTTTT.